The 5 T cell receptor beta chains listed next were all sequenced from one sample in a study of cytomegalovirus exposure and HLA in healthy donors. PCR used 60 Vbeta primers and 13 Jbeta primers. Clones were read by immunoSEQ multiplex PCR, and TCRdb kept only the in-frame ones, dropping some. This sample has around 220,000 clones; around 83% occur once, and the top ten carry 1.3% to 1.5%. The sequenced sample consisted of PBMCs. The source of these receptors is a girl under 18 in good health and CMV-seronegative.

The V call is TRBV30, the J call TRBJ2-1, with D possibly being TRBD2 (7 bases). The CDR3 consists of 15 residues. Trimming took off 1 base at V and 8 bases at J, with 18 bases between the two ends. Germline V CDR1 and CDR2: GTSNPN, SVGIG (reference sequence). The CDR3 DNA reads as TGTGCCTGGAGTGGACTAGGGGGGGGGCCAGATGAGCAGTTCTTC. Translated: CAWSGLGGGPDEQFF.

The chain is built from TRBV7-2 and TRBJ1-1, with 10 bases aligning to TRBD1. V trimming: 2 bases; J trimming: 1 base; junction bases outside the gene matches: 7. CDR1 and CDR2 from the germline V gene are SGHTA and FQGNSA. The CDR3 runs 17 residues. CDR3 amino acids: CASSLFTRDRGNTEAFF. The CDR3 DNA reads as TGTGCCAGCAGCTTATTTACCCGGGACAGGGGGAACACTGAAGCTTTCTTT.

The CDR3 DNA is TGTGCCAGCAGTTTAGCGGACCAAGAGACCCAGTACTTC. Translated: CASSLADQETQYF. The genes are TRBV28 and TRBJ2-5; no clear D. The CDR3 is 13 amino acids. V was shortened by 2 bases and J by 0 bases, with 4 bases between the two germline ends. Germline values: CDR1 MDHEN, CDR2 SYDVKM. Complete variable domain (other parts from reference TRBV28 and TRBJ2-5): DVKVTQSSRYLVKRTGEKVFLECVQDMDHENMFWYRQDPGLGLRLIYFSYDVKMKEKGDIPEGYSVSREKKERFSLILESASTNQTSMYLCASSLADQETQYFGPGTRLLVL.

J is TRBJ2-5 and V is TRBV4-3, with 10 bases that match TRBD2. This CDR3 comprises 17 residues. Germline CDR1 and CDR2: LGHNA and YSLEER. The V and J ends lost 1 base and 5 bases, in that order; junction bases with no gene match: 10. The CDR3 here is CASSQVVASGGRETQYF. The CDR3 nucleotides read TGCGCCAGCAGCCAAGTGGTCGCTAGCGGGGGTCGGGAGACCCAGTACTTC.

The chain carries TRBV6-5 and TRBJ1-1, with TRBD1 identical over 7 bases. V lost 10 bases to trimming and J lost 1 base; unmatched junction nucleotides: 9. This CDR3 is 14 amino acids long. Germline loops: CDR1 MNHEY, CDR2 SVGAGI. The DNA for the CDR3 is TGTGCCACAACGCAAAACAGGGGGAACACTGAAGCTTTCTTT. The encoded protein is CATTQNRGNTEAFF.